This T cell receptor (beta chain) was recorded in a study of cytomegalovirus exposure and HLA in healthy donors. Study findings and constraints: TCR sequences were mostly rare, though some public TCRs occurred in many donors. Subsequent analysis of the approximately 110 validation repertoires found a tendency for first-cohort TCR clusters to co-occur. Among TCR beta chains, those listed as cytomegalovirus-associated numbered over 150.

This clone occurred once. Its matching antigen is unknown. TCRdb's table, derived via immunoSEQ multiplex PCR, lists solely in-frame clones and lacks some. The sample consists of some 210,000 clones, 83% of them appearing once. Trimming cost V 7 bases and J 7 bases, with 19 bases left between them. The CDR3 has 13 amino acids. Germline CDR1 SQVTM, CDR2 ANQGSEA. The donors were members of the roughly 120-subject validation cohort (separate from the approximately 670-subject first cohort). The specimen sequenced was PBMCs. This clonotype was sampled from a woman between 18 and 29 years old in good health and CMV-seronegative. The gene calls are TRBV29-1 and TRBJ1-2, with D possibly matching TRBD1 (6 bases). The CDR3 DNA follows: TGCAGCGGGGGGCGCGTTAGAATCGGTGGCTACACCTTC. This sequence encodes CSGGRVRIGGYTF. Based on the CDR3 plus reference TRBV29-1 and TRBJ1-2, the full variable domain is SAVISQKPSRDICQRGTSLTIQCQVDSQVTMMFWYRQQPGQSLTLIATANQGSEATYESGFVIDKFPISRPNLTFSTLTVSNMSPEDSSIYLCSGGRVRIGGYTFGSGTRLTVV.